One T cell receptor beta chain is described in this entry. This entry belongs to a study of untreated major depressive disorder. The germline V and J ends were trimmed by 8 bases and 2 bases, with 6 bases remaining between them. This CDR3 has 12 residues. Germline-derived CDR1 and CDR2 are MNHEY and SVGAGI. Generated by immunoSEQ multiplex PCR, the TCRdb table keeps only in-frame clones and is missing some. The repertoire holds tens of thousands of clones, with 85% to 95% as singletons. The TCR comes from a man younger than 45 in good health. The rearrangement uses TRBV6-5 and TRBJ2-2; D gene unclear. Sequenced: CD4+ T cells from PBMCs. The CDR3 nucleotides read TGTGCCAGCTTCAGAAACACCGGGGAGCTGTTTTTT. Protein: CASFRNTGELFF.